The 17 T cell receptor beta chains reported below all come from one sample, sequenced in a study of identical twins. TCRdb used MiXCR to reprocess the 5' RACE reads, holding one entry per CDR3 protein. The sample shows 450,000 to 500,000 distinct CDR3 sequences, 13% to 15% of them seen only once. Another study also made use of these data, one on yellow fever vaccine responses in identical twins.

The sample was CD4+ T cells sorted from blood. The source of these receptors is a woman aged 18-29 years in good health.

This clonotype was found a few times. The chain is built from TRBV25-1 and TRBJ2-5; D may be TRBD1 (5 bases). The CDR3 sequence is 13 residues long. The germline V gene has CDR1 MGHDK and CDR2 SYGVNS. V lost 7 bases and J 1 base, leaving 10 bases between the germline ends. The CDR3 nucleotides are TGTGCCAGCACAACAGGTTTCCAAGAGACCCAGTACTTC. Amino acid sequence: CASTTGFQETQYF.

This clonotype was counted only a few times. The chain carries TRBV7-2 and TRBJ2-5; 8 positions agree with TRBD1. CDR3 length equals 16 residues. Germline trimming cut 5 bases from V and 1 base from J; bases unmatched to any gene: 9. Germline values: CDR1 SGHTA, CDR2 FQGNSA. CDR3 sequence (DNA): TGTGCCAGCAGCAGACCGATGGACAGGGCCCAAGAGACCCAGTACTTC. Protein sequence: CASSRPMDRAQETQYF.

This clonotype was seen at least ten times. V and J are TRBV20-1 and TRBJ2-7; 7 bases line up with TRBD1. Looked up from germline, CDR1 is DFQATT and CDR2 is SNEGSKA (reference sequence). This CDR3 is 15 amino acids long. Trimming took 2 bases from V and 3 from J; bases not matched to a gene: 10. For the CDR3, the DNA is TGCAGTGCTAGAACCCTGGGACAGAGTCTCTACGAGCAGTACTTC. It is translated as CSARTLGQSLYEQYF.

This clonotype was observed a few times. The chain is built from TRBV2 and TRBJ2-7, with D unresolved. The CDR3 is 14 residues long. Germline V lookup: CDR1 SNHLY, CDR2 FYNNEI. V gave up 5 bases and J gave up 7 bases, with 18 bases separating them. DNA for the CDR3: TGTGCCAGCAGTTCCCCTGGAGCCTTAGGGGAGCAGTACTTC. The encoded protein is CASSSPGALGEQYF.

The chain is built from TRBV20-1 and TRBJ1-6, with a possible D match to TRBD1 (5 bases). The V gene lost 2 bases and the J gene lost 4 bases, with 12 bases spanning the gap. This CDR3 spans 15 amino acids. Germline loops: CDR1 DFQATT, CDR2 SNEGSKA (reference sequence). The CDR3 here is CSARSRDGYNSPLHF. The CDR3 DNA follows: TGCAGTGCTAGAAGCCGGGACGGGTATAATTCACCCCTCCACTTT.

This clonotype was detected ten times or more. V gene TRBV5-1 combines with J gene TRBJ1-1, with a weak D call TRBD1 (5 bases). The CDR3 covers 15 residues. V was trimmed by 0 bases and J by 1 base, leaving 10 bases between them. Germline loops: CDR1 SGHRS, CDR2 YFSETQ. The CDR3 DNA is TGCGCCAGCAGCTTGGCGGGGGGAGCGAACACTGAAGCTTTCTTT. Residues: CASSLAGGANTEAFF.

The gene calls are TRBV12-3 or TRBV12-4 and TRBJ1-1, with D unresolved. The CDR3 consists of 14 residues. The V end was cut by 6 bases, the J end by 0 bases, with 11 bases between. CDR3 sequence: CASRSGQLNTEAFF. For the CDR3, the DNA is TGTGCCAGCAGAAGCGGGCAGCTGAACACTGAAGCTTTCTTT.

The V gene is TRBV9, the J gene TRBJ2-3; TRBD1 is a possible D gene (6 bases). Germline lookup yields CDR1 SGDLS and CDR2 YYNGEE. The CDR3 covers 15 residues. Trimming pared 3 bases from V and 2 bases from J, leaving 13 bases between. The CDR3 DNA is TGTGCCAGCAGCGCAGGATCAGGGGACACAGATACGCAGTATTTT. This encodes CASSAGSGDTDTQYF.

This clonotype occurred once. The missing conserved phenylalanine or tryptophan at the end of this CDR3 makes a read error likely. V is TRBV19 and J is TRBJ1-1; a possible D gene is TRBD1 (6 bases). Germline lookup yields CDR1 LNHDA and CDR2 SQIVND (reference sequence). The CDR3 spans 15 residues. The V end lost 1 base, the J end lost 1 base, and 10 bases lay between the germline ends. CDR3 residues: CASSIGGTRNTEAFV. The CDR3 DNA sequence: TGTGCCAGTAGTATAGGCGGGACACGGAACACTGAAGCTTTCGTT.

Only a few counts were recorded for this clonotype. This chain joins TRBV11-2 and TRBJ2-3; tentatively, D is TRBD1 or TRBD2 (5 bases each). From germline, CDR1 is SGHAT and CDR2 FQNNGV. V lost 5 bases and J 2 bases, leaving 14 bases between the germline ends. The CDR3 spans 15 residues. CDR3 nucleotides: TGTGCCAGCAGCCTCACCGGGACCCACACAGATACGCAGTATTTT. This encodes CASSLTGTHTDTQYF.

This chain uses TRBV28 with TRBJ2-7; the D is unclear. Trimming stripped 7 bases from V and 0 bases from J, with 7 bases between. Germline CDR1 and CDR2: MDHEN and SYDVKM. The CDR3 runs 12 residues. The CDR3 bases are TGTGCCAGCAATGTGGGCTCCTACGAGCAGTACTTC. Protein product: CASNVGSYEQYF.

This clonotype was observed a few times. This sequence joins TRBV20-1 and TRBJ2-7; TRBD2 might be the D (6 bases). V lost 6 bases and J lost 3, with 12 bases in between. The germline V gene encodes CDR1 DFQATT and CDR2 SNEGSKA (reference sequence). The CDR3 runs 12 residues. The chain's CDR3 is CSAHGTLYEQYF. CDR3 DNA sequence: TGCAGTGCCCACGGGACTCTCTACGAGCAGTACTTC.

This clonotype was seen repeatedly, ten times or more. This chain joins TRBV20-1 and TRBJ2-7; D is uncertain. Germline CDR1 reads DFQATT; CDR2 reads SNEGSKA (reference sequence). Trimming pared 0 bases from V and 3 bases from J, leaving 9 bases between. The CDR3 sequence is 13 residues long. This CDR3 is CSARDLRHYEQYF. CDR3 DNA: TGCAGTGCTAGAGATCTCCGCCACTACGAGCAGTACTTC.

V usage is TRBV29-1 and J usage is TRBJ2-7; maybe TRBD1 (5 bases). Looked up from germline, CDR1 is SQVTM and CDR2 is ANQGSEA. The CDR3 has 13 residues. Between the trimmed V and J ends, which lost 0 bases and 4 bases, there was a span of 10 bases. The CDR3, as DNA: TGCAGCGTTGAAGAATCTAGGGGTTACGAGCAGTACTTC. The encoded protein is CSVEESRGYEQYF.

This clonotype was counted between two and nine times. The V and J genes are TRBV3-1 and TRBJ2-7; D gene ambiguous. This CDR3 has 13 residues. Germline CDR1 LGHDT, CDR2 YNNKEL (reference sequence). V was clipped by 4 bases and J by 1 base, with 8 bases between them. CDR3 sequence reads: CASSRALSYEQYF. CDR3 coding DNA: TGTGCCAGCAGCCGGGCTCTATCCTACGAGCAGTACTTC.

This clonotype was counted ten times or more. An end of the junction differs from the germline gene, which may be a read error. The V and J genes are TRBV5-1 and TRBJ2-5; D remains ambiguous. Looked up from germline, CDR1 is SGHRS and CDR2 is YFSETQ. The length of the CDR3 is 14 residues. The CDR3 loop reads CASSLSGTQETQYF. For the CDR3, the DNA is TGTGCCAGCAGTTTATCGGGTACCCAAGAGACCCAGTACTTC.

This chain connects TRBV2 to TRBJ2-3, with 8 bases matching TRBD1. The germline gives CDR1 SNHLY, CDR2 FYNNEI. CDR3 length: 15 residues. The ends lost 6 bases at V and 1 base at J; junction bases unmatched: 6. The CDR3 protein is CASRSPGQGTDTQYF. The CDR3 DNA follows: TGTGCCAGCAGGTCACCGGGACAGGGCACAGATACGCAGTATTTT.